The present T cell receptor beta chain was sequenced within a study of blood T cells in healthy people across ages. The V gene's germline CDR1 is SGHRS and CDR2 YFSETQ. CDR3 length: 15 residues. The V and J ends lost 2 bases and 2 bases respectively, with 13 bases between them. Study observations and caveats: Diversity of TCR beta correlated strongly with naive T cell percentage. Long-lived and aged donors differed, with more naive CD4+ cells and higher diversity in the long-lived. Shifts in expanded clonotypes may have been confounded by donor CMV status, which was unknown.

For this clonotype: What it binds is not known. This may be a read error, as it is one base from a much larger clone.

It was with a sample-barcoded 5' primer and a J-beta primer mix that a second PCR of about 6 to 11 cycles was run. TCRdb called the 5' RACE reads again in MiXCR, with one record for every CDR3 protein. The data show hundreds of thousands of distinct CDR3 sequences, 29% seen once. V is TRBV5-1 and J is TRBJ1-2; D is uncertain. This TCR derives from a woman aged 80 or over in good health. Sequencing used blood. CDR3 bases: TGCGCCAGCAGCTTTTCTCAAGGCCGAAACTATGGCTACACCTTC. Translated: CASSFSQGRNYGYTF.